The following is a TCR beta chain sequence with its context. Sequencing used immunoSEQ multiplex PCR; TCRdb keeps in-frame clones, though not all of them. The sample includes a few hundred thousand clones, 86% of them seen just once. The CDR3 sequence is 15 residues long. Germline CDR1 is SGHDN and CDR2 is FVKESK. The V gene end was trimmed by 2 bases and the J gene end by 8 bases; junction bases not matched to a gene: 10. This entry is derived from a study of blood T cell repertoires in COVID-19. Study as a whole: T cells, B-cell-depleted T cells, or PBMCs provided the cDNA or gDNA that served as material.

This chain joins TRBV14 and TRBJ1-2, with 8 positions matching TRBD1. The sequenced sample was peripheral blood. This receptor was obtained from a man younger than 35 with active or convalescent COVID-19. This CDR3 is CASSQFSAGGTGYTF. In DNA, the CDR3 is TGTGCCAGCAGCCAATTTAGCGCAGGGGGCACCGGCTACACCTTC.